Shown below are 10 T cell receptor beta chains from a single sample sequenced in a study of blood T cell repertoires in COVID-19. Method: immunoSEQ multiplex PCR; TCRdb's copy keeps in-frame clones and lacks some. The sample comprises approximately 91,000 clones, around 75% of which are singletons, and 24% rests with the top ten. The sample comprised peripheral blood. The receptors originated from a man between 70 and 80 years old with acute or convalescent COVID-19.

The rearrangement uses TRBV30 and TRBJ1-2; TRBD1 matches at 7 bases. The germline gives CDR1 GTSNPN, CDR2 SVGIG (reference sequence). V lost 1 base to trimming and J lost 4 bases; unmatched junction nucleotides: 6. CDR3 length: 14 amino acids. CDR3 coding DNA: TGTGCCTGGAGTGGACGGGACAGCACCTATGGCTACACCTTC. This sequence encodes CAWSGRDSTYGYTF.

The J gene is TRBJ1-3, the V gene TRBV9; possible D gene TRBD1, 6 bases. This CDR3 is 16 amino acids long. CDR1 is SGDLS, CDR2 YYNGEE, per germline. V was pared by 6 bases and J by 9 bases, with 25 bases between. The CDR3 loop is CASTNGATPGAGTIYF. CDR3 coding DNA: TGTGCCAGCACTAACGGGGCCACGCCAGGGGCAGGCACCATATATTTT.

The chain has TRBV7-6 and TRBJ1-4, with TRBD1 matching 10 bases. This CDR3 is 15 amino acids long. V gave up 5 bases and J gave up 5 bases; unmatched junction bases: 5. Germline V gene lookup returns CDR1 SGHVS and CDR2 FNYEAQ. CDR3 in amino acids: CASSRRTGGNEKLFF. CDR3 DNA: TGTGCCAGCAGCCGACGGACAGGGGGGAATGAAAAACTGTTTTTT.

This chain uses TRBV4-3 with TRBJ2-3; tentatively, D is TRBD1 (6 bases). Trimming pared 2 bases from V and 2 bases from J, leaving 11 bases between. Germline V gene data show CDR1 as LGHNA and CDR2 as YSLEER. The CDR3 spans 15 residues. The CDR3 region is CASSQTGSPTDTQYF. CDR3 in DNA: TGCGCCAGCAGCCAAACAGGGTCCCCCACAGATACGCAGTATTTT.

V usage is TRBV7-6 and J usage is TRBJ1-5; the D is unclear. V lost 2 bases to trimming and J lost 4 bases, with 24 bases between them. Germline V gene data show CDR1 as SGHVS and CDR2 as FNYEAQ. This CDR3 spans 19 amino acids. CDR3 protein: CASSLSPPGSLEGNQPQHF. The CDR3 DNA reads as TGTGCCAGCAGCTTAAGCCCCCCGGGCTCCTTGGAGGGAAATCAGCCCCAGCATTTT.

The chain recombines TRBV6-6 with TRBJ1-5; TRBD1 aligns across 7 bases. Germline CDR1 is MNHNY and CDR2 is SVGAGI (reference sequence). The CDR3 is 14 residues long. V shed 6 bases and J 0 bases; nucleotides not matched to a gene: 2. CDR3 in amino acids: CASRGQLSNQPQHF. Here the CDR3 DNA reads TGTGCCAGCAGGGGACAGCTTAGCAATCAGCCCCAGCATTTT.

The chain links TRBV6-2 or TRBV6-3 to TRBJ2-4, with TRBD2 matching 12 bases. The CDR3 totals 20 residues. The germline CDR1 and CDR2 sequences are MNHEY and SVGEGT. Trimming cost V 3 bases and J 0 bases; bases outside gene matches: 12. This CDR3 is CASSYPSGRAVIEAKNIQYF. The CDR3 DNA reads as TGTGCCAGCAGTTATCCTAGCGGGAGGGCCGTGATCGAAGCCAAAAACATTCAGTACTTC.

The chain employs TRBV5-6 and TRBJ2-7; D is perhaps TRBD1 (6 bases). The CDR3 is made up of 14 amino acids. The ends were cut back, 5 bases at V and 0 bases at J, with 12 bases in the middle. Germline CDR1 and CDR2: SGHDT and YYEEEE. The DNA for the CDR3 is TGTGCCAGCAGGGGGACAAGTATCTCCTACGAGCAGTACTTC. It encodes CASRGTSISYEQYF.

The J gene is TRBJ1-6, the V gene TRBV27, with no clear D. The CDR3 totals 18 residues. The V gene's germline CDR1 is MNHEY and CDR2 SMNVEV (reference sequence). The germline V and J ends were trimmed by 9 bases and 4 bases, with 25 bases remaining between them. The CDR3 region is CASHRGLISGHYNSPLHF. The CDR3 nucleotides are TGTGCCAGTCACCGCGGACTCATCAGCGGGCATTATAATTCACCCCTCCACTTT.

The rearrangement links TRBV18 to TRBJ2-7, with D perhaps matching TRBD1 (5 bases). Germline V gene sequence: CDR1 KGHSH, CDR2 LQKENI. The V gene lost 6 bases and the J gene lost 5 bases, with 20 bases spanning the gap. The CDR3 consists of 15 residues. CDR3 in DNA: TGTGCCAGCTCCCCCGCCAGGGCCCTCGGGCACGAGCAGTACTTC. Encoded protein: CASSPARALGHEQYF.